The 11 T cell receptor beta chains below come from one sample, sequenced in a study of T cell responses to AZD1222 COVID-19 vaccine. Sequenced by immunoSEQ multiplex PCR; TCRdb stores in-frame clones only, minus some. Among roughly 84,000 clones listed, 70% to 90% were seen once. Sequencing was performed on peripheral blood, taken on day 0 of AZD1222 vaccination. These TCRs come from an adult in good health.

The gene calls are TRBV10-1 and TRBJ1-4; D not certain. This CDR3 region has 14 residues. The germline V gene encodes CDR1 WNHNN and CDR2 SYGVQD (reference sequence). The germline V and J ends were trimmed by 3 bases and 7 bases, with 12 bases remaining between them. The chain's CDR3 is CASSEGNSGEKLFF. Here the CDR3 DNA reads TGCGCCAGCAGTGAAGGCAATTCGGGTGAAAAACTGTTTTTT.

V gene TRBV12-3 or TRBV12-4 combines with J gene TRBJ2-5; no reliable D call. V shed 5 bases and J shed 5 bases, with 6 bases lying between them. This CDR3 is built from 11 residues. CDR3 sequence (DNA): TGTGCCAGCAGTGTTTTGGAGACCCAGTACTTC. This gives the protein CASSVLETQYF.

The chain links TRBV7-9 to TRBJ2-5; the D gene is possibly TRBD2 (6 bases). Germline values: CDR1 SEHNR, CDR2 FQNEAQ (reference sequence). The CDR3 loop spans 15 amino acids. V was clipped by 0 bases and J by 1 base, with 9 bases between them. The CDR3, as DNA: TGTGCCAGCAGCTTAGCTTCTAGCGTCCAAGAGACCCAGTACTTC. It translates to CASSLASSVQETQYF.

The chain has TRBV12-3 or TRBV12-4 and TRBJ1-2, with D possibly TRBD1 on 5 matching bases. The CDR3 runs 13 residues. V was shortened by 5 bases and J by 4 bases, with 11 bases between the two germline ends. CDR3: CASSTGNTYGYTF. The CDR3 DNA sequence: TGTGCCAGCAGTACAGGAAATACCTATGGCTACACCTTC.

J is TRBJ2-1 and V is TRBV6-2 or TRBV6-3; possible D gene TRBD2, 6 bases. The germline V gene has CDR1 MNHEY and CDR2 SVGEGT. The CDR3 runs to 17 residues. V was cut by 1 base and J by 8 bases, with 21 bases left in between. CDR3 bases: TGTGCCAGCAGTTACTATCCAGCGACTAGTGGGGCGCATGAGCAGTTCTTC. The encoded protein is CASSYYPATSGAHEQFF.

Notes on this clone: A junction end diverges from the germline sequence, so it may reflect a read error. The V call is TRBV7-7, the J call TRBJ2-7; D is possibly TRBD2 (5 bases). The CDR3 sequence is 19 residues long. Germline V gene lookup returns CDR1 SSHAT and CDR2 FNYEAQ (reference sequence). In DNA form, the CDR3 reads TGTGCTAGCAGCTCCCACGCGGTTTCCCCGACTAAACGGTCCTACGAGCAGTACTTC. Translating it yields CASSSHAVSPTKRSYEQYF.

This clone was detected only once. The chain joins TRBV5-4 to TRBJ1-6, with 10 bases that match TRBD1. There are 16 residues in the CDR3. Germline V CDR1 and CDR2: SGHNT, YYREEE (reference sequence). Trimming cost V 4 bases and J 10 bases; bases outside gene matches: 11. The CDR3 sequence: CASSGKTGGAVSPLHF. In nucleotides, the CDR3 is TGTGCCAGCAGCGGGAAGACAGGGGGCGCGGTATCACCCCTCCACTTT.

The chain has TRBV5-6 and TRBJ2-7, with 9 bases matching TRBD1. The junction had 10 bases not matched to a gene; V was cut back by 4 bases and J by 5 bases. This CDR3 spans 15 amino acids. Germline V gene data show CDR1 as SGHDT and CDR2 as YYEEEE. Written as DNA, the CDR3 is TGTGCCAGCAGCGTGGACCGGGACAGGGACAACGAGCAGTACTTC. It codes for CASSVDRDRDNEQYF.

This clone occurred once. This chain joins TRBV7-6 and TRBJ1-3; the D is unclear. Trimming cost V 5 bases and J 4 bases, with 21 bases left between them. Germline CDR1 SGHVS, CDR2 FNYEAQ. The CDR3 runs to 17 residues. In nucleotides, the CDR3 is TGTGCCAGCAGCCCGAATTCCGGGTCATTGAAGGGAAACACCATATATTTT. Protein sequence: CASSPNSGSLKGNTIYF.

The chain carries TRBV20-1 and TRBJ1-1, with D hard to call. V lost 5 bases to trimming and J lost 1 base, with 5 bases between them. This CDR3 contains 11 residues. Germline V lookup: CDR1 DFQATT, CDR2 SNEGSKA (reference sequence). DNA of the CDR3: TGCAGTGCTCGACCGAACACTGAAGCTTTCTTT. Its protein product is CSARPNTEAFF.

V usage is TRBV19 and J usage is TRBJ1-1; TRBD1 matches at 9 bases. The CDR3 loop spans 13 amino acids. With V trimmed by 8 bases and J by 5 bases, 6 bases remained unmatched. The V gene's germline CDR1 is LNHDA and CDR2 SQIVND (reference sequence). The DNA for the CDR3 is TGTGCCAGTGGGGGACAGGGTCCGACTGAAGCTTTCTTT. It specifies CASGGQGPTEAFF.